This TCR beta chain emerged from a study of shared T cell receptors in the human thymus. The junction had 13 bases not matched to a gene; V was cut back by 4 bases and J by 5 bases. The CDR3 has 16 residues. The germline CDR1 and CDR2 sequences are SGHDT and YYEEEE. Assay used: immunoSEQ multiplex PCR; TCRdb lists only in-frame clones, some missing. The sample contains about 660,000 clones, 88% of which appear only once. In addition, the sample was reused for a study of human thymus T cells. That paper adds: Apparent bias marked the V and J gene usage of thymic and blood repertoires.

The material sequenced was thymocytes. The J gene is TRBJ2-7, the V gene TRBV5-6, with 9 nucleotides matching TRBD1. This clonotype was sampled from a boy under two years old with a congenital heart defect. The chain's CDR3 is CASSPGRDRVIDEQYF. The CDR3, as DNA: TGTGCCAGCAGCCCGGGGCGGGACAGGGTCATAGACGAGCAGTACTTC.